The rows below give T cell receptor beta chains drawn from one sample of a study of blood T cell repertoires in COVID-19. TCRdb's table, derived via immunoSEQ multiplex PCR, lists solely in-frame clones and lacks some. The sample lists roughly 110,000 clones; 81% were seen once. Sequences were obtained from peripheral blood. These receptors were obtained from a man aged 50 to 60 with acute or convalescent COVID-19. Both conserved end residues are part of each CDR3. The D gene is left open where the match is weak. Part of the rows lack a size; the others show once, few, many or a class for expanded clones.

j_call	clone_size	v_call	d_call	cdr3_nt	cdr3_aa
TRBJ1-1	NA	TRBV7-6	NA	TGTGCCAGCAGCTTAGACAGGACAAACACTGAAGCTTTCTTT	CASSLDRTNTEAFF
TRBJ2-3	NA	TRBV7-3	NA	TGTGCCAGCAGCCCCCGTGGGGGGGGCCAAACGCAGTATTTT	CASSPRGGGQTQYF
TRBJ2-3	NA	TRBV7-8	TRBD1	TGTGCCAGCAGCTTCGGCGACAGGGAGGATACGCAGTATTTT	CASSFGDREDTQYF
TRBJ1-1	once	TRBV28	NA	TGTGCCAGCAGTAGACAACGCACTGAAGCTTTCTTT	CASSRQRTEAFF
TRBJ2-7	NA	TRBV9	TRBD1	TGTGCCAGCAGCGTAGCTACAGGGGGCCTCTACGAGCAGTACTTC	CASSVATGGLYEQYF
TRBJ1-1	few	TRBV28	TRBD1	TGTGCCAGCAGCTCCCCTCCGGGACAGGGATGGGGTGAAGCTTTCTTT	CASSSPPGQGWGEAFF
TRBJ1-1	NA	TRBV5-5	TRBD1	TGTGCCAGCAGCTCATCGACAGGGAGTGGCACTGAAGCTTTCTTT	CASSSSTGSGTEAFF
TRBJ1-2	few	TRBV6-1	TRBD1	TGTGCCAGCAGCCCCCCAACAGGGGGCTATGGCTACACCTTC	CASSPPTGGYGYTF
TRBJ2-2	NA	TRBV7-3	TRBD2	TGTGCCAGCAGCTTCCCCTCGAATCGGGGGGGGCCCGGGGAGCTGTTTTTT	CASSFPSNRGGPGELFF
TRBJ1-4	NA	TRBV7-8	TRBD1	TGTGCCAGCAGCTTCAACACAGGGGGCGAAAAACTGTTTTTT	CASSFNTGGEKLFF
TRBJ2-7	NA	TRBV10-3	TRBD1	TGTGCCATCAACCTCGGGACAGGGGGCGGCGAGCAGTACTTC	CAINLGTGGGEQYF
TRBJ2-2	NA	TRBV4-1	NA	TGCGCCAGCAGCCACCAAGGAGGGGGGGCGGTTGGCGGGGAGCTGTTTTTT	CASSHQGGGAVGGELFF
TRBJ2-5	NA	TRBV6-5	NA	TGTGCCAGCCAGATCCGGGACAAAGAGACCCAGTACTTC	CASQIRDKETQYF
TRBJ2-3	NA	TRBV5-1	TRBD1	TGCGCCAGCAGCTTTCCCAGGGGGCTAACAGATACGCAGTATTTT	CASSFPRGLTDTQYF
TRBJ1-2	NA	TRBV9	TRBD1	TGTGCCAGCAGCCTAGGGGGCAGAGTTGGCTACACCTTC	CASSLGGRVGYTF
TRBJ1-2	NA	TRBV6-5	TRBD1	TGTGCCAGCGGCGACAGGGGTAGGGTAGGCTACACCTTC	CASGDRGRVGYTF
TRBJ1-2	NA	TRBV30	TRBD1	TGTGCCTGGACCAAAACGGGACAGAACTATGGCTACACCTTC	CAWTKTGQNYGYTF
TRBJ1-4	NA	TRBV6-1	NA	TGTGCCAGCAGTGAAGGAGACTCCCCTAATGAAAAACTGTTTTTT	CASSEGDSPNEKLFF
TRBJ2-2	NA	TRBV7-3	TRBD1	TGTGCCAGCACTCAGGGGGCGAATACCGGGGAGCTGTTTTTT	CASTQGANTGELFF
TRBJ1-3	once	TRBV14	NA	TGTGCCAGCAGCCCGGTTTACTCTGGAAACACCATATATTTT	CASSPVYSGNTIYF
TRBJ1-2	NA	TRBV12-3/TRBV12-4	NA	TGTGCCAGCAGTCCGTCCCCCGGTCGGGGCTACACCTTC	CASSPSPGRGYTF
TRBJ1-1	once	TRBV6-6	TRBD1	TGTGCCAGCAATCCGACAGGGAATACTGAAGCTTTCTTT	CASNPTGNTEAFF
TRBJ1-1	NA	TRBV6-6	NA	TGTGCCAGCAGACTCCAGGGAAACACTGAAGCTTTCTTT	CASRLQGNTEAFF
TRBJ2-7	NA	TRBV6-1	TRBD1	TGTGCCAGCAGTGACCCCGGGACAGGGCTTAACTACGAGCAGTACTTC	CASSDPGTGLNYEQYF
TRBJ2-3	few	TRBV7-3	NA	TGTGCCAGCAGCTTACAACCTCCACCGGGCACAGATACGCAGTATTTT	CASSLQPPPGTDTQYF
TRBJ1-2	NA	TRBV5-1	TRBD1	TGCGCCAGCAGCCTGGAGGGGGCGGATGGCTACACCTTC	CASSLEGADGYTF